The rows below give T cell receptor beta chains drawn from one sample of a study of regulatory T cells in long-lasting Graves disease. TCRdb called the multiplex PCR reads again in MiXCR, with one record for every CDR3 protein. The table shows about 460,000 distinct CDR3 sequences, with 22% occurring only once. Sequencing used peripheral blood mononuclear cells (PBMCs), obtained when the disease was refractory, from a patient treated with antithyroid drugs. These receptors were taken from a female donor with Graves disease. CDR3s include the opening cysteine and the closing phenylalanine or tryptophan. A D gene is named only where the DNA matches it firmly. Clone size is shown for a subset of rows, as once, few, many or a class of expanded clone.

clone_size: -; v_call: TRBV20-1; j_call: TRBJ1-5; d_call: TRBD1; cdr3_aa: CSARGIPGQAGQPQHF; cdr3_nt: TGCAGTGCTAGGGGTATTCCTGGACAGGCCGGTCAGCCCCAGCATTTT
clone_size: many; v_call: TRBV7-3; j_call: TRBJ2-2; d_call: -; cdr3_aa: CASSFTNTGELFF; cdr3_nt: TGTGCCAGCAGTTTCACGAACACCGGGGAGCTGTTTTTT
clone_size: few; v_call: TRBV29-1; j_call: TRBJ1-2; d_call: TRBD1; cdr3_aa: CSARGETGTVYGYTF; cdr3_nt: TGCAGCGCCCGGGGCGAAACCGGGACAGTATATGGCTACACCTTC
clone_size: -; v_call: TRBV4-2; j_call: TRBJ2-7; d_call: -; cdr3_aa: CASSQDSRDPYEQYF; cdr3_nt: TGTGCCAGCAGCCAAGATTCGCGGGATCCCTACGAGCAGTACTTC
clone_size: -; v_call: TRBV7-6; j_call: TRBJ2-7; d_call: -; cdr3_aa: CASSSELGSEQYF; cdr3_nt: TGTGCCAGCAGCTCCGAATTGGGTAGTGAGCAGTACTTC
clone_size: few; v_call: TRBV28; j_call: TRBJ2-1; d_call: TRBD2; cdr3_aa: CASSVGLAGEVSEQFF; cdr3_nt: TGTGCCAGCAGTGTCGGACTAGCGGGAGAAGTAAGTGAGCAGTTCTTC
clone_size: many; v_call: TRBV6-5; j_call: TRBJ1-1; d_call: -; cdr3_aa: CASSYTTGSLNTEAFF; cdr3_nt: TGTGCCAGCAGTTACACAACAGGGTCACTGAACACTGAAGCTTTCTTT
clone_size: once; v_call: TRBV4-2; j_call: TRBJ1-1; d_call: -; cdr3_aa: CASSQQKNTEAFF; cdr3_nt: TGTGCCAGCAGCCAACAGAAGAACACTGAAGCTTTCTTT
clone_size: -; v_call: TRBV19; j_call: TRBJ2-6; d_call: TRBD1; cdr3_aa: CASRDRGPIISGANVLTF; cdr3_nt: TGTGCCAGTAGAGACAGGGGGCCTATAATCTCTGGGGCCAACGTCCTGACTTTC
clone_size: once; v_call: TRBV6-2/TRBV6-3; j_call: TRBJ2-7; d_call: TRBD1; cdr3_aa: CASSKPLTGTASYEQYF; cdr3_nt: TGTGCCAGCAGTAAGCCGCTTACCGGGACAGCCTCCTACGAGCAGTACTTC
clone_size: few; v_call: TRBV11-3; j_call: TRBJ1-2; d_call: -; cdr3_aa: CASSRNGGIDGYTF; cdr3_nt: TGTGCCAGCAGCCGGAACGGGGGGATTGATGGCTACACCTTC
clone_size: -; v_call: TRBV7-9; j_call: TRBJ1-2; d_call: -; cdr3_aa: CASSLGGGAMDYGYTF; cdr3_nt: TGTGCCAGCAGCTTGGGGGGGGGGGCTATGGACTATGGCTACACCTTC
clone_size: many; v_call: TRBV6-1; j_call: TRBJ2-7; d_call: TRBD1; cdr3_aa: CASRGQGEWEQYF; cdr3_nt: TGTGCCAGCAGGGGACAGGGAGAATGGGAGCAGTACTTC
clone_size: few; v_call: TRBV10-3; j_call: TRBJ1-6; d_call: -; cdr3_aa: CATQGTISNSPLHF; cdr3_nt: TGTGCCACCCAAGGGACGATATCGAATTCACCCCTCCACTTT
clone_size: -; v_call: TRBV12-3/TRBV12-4; j_call: TRBJ1-1; d_call: -; cdr3_aa: CVSSLLVNTEAFF; cdr3_nt: TGTGTCAGCAGTTTATTGGTGAACACTGAAGCTTTCTTT